This TCR beta chain appears in the sequencing data of a study of OX40 agonist ivuxolimab in advanced cancers. For the wider study: Ivuxolimab was a fully human IgG2 agonistic monoclonal antibody targeting the costimulatory receptor OX40 (CD134). Intravenous ivuxolimab was administered to patients every 2 weeks at six dose levels: 0.01, 0.1, 0.3, 1.5, 3 and 10 mg/kg. Among the roughly 50 dose-escalation patients, some 19 had hepatocellular carcinoma, 15 or so melanoma, 9 renal cell carcinoma and 9 head and neck cancer. In the dose-escalation cohort, 70% to 85% of patients were male, and the mean age was roughly 60 years with a range of about 20 to 80. Prior anti-PD-1, anti-PD-L1 or anti-CTLA-4 therapy was permitted, and checkpoint inhibitors had been received by about two fifths of dose-escalation patients. Partial responses were achieved by three dose-escalation patients, of whom one had hepatocellular carcinoma and two had cutaneous melanoma. Peripheral TCRbeta sequencing aimed to test whether ivuxolimab altered TCR sequence diversity and caused clonal T-cell expansion. The paper covers the monotherapy dose-escalation part of the phase I ivuxolimab trial, which included N ≈ 50 patients. Paper-wide results and their limitations: Antigen specificity was not determined for the clonally expanded peripheral T cells. On average, CD8+ T cells showed more expanded clones than CD4+ T cells after ivuxolimab. In the 0.1-3.0 mg/kg groups, partial responders had among the lowest normalized peripheral clonal expansion, particularly in CD8+ T cells. At doses of 0.1 to 3.0 mg/kg, clonal expansion of both CD4+ and CD8+ T cells in blood was seen between baseline and week 6. Low levels of normalized T-cell clonal expansion were also seen in some nonresponding patients.

Details on this clone: Its binding antigen is unknown. Base qualities are not at hand, and no much larger clone is one base apart.

Genomic DNA was extracted from sorted cells for sequencing of the TCRbeta CDR3 region. The immunoSEQ Assay was used for sequencing of TCRbeta CDR3 regions. Not all clones reach the TCRdb copy of this immuneACCESS table, which keeps in-frame sequences only. Checked studies attribute under half of the gap to unresolved V genes and leave the rest unexplained. This sample gives tens of thousands of clones in total; 93% of them show up just once. 6.2% of the sample belongs to the ten largest clones. Patients with a history of autoimmune disease or receiving systemic immunosuppression were excluded from the trial. Peripheral blood for TCR sequencing was collected from all dose cohorts at baseline, on cycle 4 day 1, and on cycle 7 day 1. The samples were drawn from a first-in-human, open-label, multicenter phase I dose-escalation trial of ivuxolimab. Adults with locally advanced or metastatic melanoma, renal cell carcinoma, hepatocellular carcinoma or head and neck squamous cell carcinoma were enrolled in the trial. Before TCR sequencing, CD4+ T cells and CD8+ T cells from peripheral blood were sorted into separate populations.

The source was CD4+ or CD8+ T cells sorted from blood, collected in a trial of the OX40 agonist ivuxolimab. This TCR was recovered from an adult with an advanced solid tumor such as melanoma, head and neck, liver or kidney cancer.

The CDR3 region: CASSYGPDSSYEQYF. The sequenced DNA is TGTGCCAGCAGTTATGGGCCGGACAGCTCCTACGAGCAGTACTTC. In this chain, TRBV6-5 is recombined with TRBJ2-7; the D gene is possibly TRBD1, with 6 bases matching. CDR1 and CDR2 (MNHEY, SVGAGI) derive from the germline V gene. The CDR3 runs 15 residues from the cysteine to the phenylalanine. Only CDR3 DNA remains: 45 bases, in frame from the first base. V is clipped by 3 bases and J by 0 bases, and the sequence between their germline boundaries is 12 bases long.